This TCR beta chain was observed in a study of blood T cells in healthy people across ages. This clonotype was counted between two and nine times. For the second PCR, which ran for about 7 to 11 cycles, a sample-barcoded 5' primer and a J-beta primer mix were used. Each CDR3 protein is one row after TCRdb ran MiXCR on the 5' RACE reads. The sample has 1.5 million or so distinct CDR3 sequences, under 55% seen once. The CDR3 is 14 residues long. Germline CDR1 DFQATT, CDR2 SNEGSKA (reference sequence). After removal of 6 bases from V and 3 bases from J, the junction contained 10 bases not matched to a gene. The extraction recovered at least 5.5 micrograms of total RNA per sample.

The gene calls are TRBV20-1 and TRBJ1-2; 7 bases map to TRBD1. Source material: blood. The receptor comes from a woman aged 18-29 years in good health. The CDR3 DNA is TGCAGTGCGCCAGACAGGGATCGGCACTATGGCTACACCTTC. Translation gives CSAPDRDRHYGYTF.